The 21 T cell receptor beta chains listed next were all sequenced from one sample in a study of cytomegalovirus exposure and HLA in healthy donors. The PCR used 60 Vbeta and 13 Jbeta primers. Sequenced by immunoSEQ multiplex PCR; TCRdb stores in-frame clones only, minus some. This table holds 75,000 to 100,000 clones, about 80% found once. The sample comprised PBMCs. The receptors stem from a young man in good health and CMV-seronegative.

The rearrangement uses TRBV4-1 and TRBJ2-4; TRBD2 matches at 8 bases. Trimming cost V 2 bases and J 8 bases; bases outside gene matches: 20. The CDR3 contains 19 residues. CDR1 and CDR2 (germline): MGHRA, YSYEKL. As DNA, the CDR3 is TGCGCCAGCAGCCAATTCTCGGGAGGGGGGCGCCGGGGTTTGGACATTCAGTACTTC. Its protein product is CASSQFSGGGRRGLDIQYF.

The gene calls are TRBV7-3 and TRBJ2-1, with a weak D call TRBD1 (7 bases). The V end lost 2 bases, the J end lost 11 bases, and 10 bases lay between the germline ends. This CDR3 is 12 amino acids long. Per germline, CDR1 SGHTA and CDR2 FQGTGA. This chain's CDR3 is CASSLPGGKQFF. The CDR3, as DNA: TGTGCCAGCAGCTTACCAGGGGGGAAGCAGTTCTTC.

This rearrangement joins TRBV25-1 to TRBJ2-3; 7 bases agree with TRBD2. The germline CDR1 and CDR2 sequences are MGHDK and SYGVNS. Unmatched junction bases numbered 11, after V lost 2 bases and J lost 6 bases. The CDR3 covers 16 residues. The CDR3: CASSEGRLAISDTQYF. CDR3 coding DNA: TGTGCCAGCAGTGAAGGGAGACTAGCTATCTCCGATACGCAGTATTTT.

V and J are TRBV10-1 and TRBJ2-1, with 7 bases that match TRBD1. The CDR3 is made up of 16 amino acids. The germline gives CDR1 WNHNN, CDR2 SYGVQD (reference sequence). Trimming cost V 6 bases and J 5 bases; bases outside gene matches: 13. The CDR3 nucleotides are TGCGCCAGCAGCGCCACAACAGGGGCCCTCCACAATGAGCAGTTCTTC. Its translation is CASSATTGALHNEQFF.

The CDR3 DNA sequence: TGTGCCAGCAGCTTAGGGGGAGGAGACAATCAGCCCCAGCATTTT. Its protein is CASSLGGGDNQPQHF. V is TRBV7-6 and J is TRBJ1-5; no definite D call. This CDR3 is built from 15 residues. From germline, CDR1 is SGHVS and CDR2 FNYEAQ. Between the trimmed V and J ends, which lost 1 base and 3 bases, there was a span of 10 bases.

This clone has more than one count but fewer than ten. This chain connects TRBV6-1 to TRBJ2-7; no clear D gene. This CDR3 has 13 amino acids. CDR1 is MNHNS and CDR2 is SASEGT in the germline V gene. V was cut by 4 bases and J by 1 base, with 8 bases left in between. CDR3 DNA: TGTGCCAGCAGTGTCGACTTATCCTACGAGCAGTACGTC. Translating it yields CASSVDLSYEQYV.

This clone has a single count. V is TRBV5-5 and J is TRBJ1-5; TRBD1 aligns across 7 bases. V dropped 2 bases and J dropped 5; count of bases not matched to a gene: 4. Germline-derived CDR1 and CDR2 are SGHKS and YYEKEE (reference sequence). CDR3 size: 14 residues. The CDR3 region has the DNA TGTGCCAGCAGCTTAAAAGACAGGGATCAGCCCCAGCATTTT. Residues: CASSLKDRDQPQHF.

Regarding this clone: One end of the junction does not line up with germline, which may come from a read error. CDR3 in DNA: TGCGCGGGGCGCCGGGGCACTGAAGCTTTCTTT. This gives the protein CAGRRGTEAFF. The chain couples TRBV30 to TRBJ1-1; weak D call: TRBD1 (5 bases). Germline-derived CDR1 and CDR2 are GTSNPN and SVGIG (reference sequence). This CDR3 has 11 amino acids.

V and J are TRBV28 and TRBJ2-3, with 10 nucleotides matching TRBD1. CDR3 size: 14 residues. Trimming cost V 6 bases and J 6 bases; bases outside gene matches: 6. Germline-derived CDR1 and CDR2 are MDHEN and SYDVKM. CDR3 amino acids: CASRATGGSDTQYF. The DNA for the CDR3 is TGTGCCAGCAGGGCGACAGGGGGCTCGGATACGCAGTATTTT.

This clone was counted only a few times. The chain recombines TRBV7-8 with TRBJ1-5, with D possibly being TRBD1 (5 bases). Germline assignment: CDR1 SGHVS and CDR2 FQNEAQ. Trimming stripped 6 bases from V and 0 bases from J, with 12 bases between. This CDR3 comprises 15 residues. The CDR3 DNA is TGTGCCAGCAGGGCGACGGGGGGTAGCAATCAGCCCCAGCATTTT. This codes for CASRATGGSNQPQHF.

The chain links TRBV5-4 to TRBJ1-1; a possible D gene is TRBD1 (6 bases). The ends were cut back, 7 bases at V and 2 bases at J, with 15 bases in the middle. CDR3 length: 14 amino acids. Per the germline V gene, CDR1 is SGHNT and CDR2 is YYREEE (reference sequence). CDR3 residues: CASGYRTANTEAFF. The CDR3 region has the DNA TGTGCCAGCGGCTACAGGACAGCCAACACTGAAGCTTTCTTT.

About this clone itself: The identical CDR3 is also encoded by other nucleotide sequences in the sample. The V and J genes are TRBV27 and TRBJ1-1; 7 bases fit TRBD1. Unmatched junction bases numbered 11, after V lost 6 bases and J lost 4 bases. This CDR3 has 15 residues. In germline, CDR1 is MNHEY, CDR2 SMNVEV (reference sequence). CDR3 protein: CASRPTGTGATEAFF. Here the CDR3 DNA reads TGTGCCAGCAGGCCTACCGGAACAGGGGCCACTGAAGCTTTCTTT.

A few counts support this clone. V is TRBV19 and J is TRBJ1-5; TRBD1 is a possible D gene (5 bases). V lost 6 bases to trimming and J lost 3 bases, with 15 bases between them. Germline assignment: CDR1 LNHDA and CDR2 SQIVND (reference sequence). This CDR3 is 15 amino acids long. The CDR3 nucleotides read TGTGCCAGTAGCTTGGGGGGAGGCAACAATCAGCCCCAGCATTTT. It specifies CASSLGGGNNQPQHF.

There are a few counts of this clone. The CDR3 reads CASSWTSGKFNEQFF. CDR3 nucleotides: TGCGCCAGCAGCTGGACTAGCGGGAAATTCAATGAGCAGTTCTTC. V and J are TRBV5-1 and TRBJ2-1, with 12 bases lining up with TRBD2. This CDR3 contains 15 residues. Germline CDR1 reads SGHRS; CDR2 reads YFSETQ. With V trimmed by 3 bases and J by 6 bases, 4 bases remained unmatched.

CDR3 nucleotides: TGTGCCAGCGGTTATAAGAACACTGAAGCTTTCTTT. Residues: CASGYKNTEAFF. The V call is TRBV19, the J call TRBJ1-1, with D unclear. The CDR3 is 12 residues long. V lost 9 bases, J lost 1 base, and 9 bases lay in between. Per germline, CDR1 LNHDA and CDR2 SQIVND (reference sequence).

The chain links TRBV14 to TRBJ1-6, with 7 bases lining up with TRBD1. Germline CDR1 is SGHDN and CDR2 is FVKESK. V dropped 7 bases and J dropped 6; count of bases not matched to a gene: 3. The CDR3 is 13 residues long. The CDR3 sequence is CASNGQVNSPLHF. The CDR3 region has the DNA TGTGCCAGCAACGGACAGGTTAATTCACCCCTCCACTTT.

The genes are TRBV6-6 and TRBJ1-2; TRBD1 agrees at 9 bases. J gave up 3 bases and V 9 bases, and 8 bases lay outside the gene matches. The CDR3 totals 14 residues. CDR1 is MNHNY, CDR2 SVGAGI, per germline (reference sequence). The CDR3 loop is CASGRDREDYGYTF. The CDR3 DNA follows: TGTGCCAGTGGGAGGGACAGGGAAGACTATGGCTACACCTTC.

The CDR3 spells CASSPTSYTQYF. For the CDR3, the DNA is TGTGCCAGCAGCCCGACAAGCTATACGCAGTATTTT. The V call is TRBV11-2, the J call TRBJ2-3; D is ambiguous. This CDR3 has 12 residues. The germline V gene encodes CDR1 SGHAT and CDR2 FQNNGV. The V gene lost 5 bases and the J gene lost 7 bases, with 10 bases spanning the gap.

The J gene is TRBJ1-2, the V gene TRBV7-2; D may be TRBD1 (6 bases). The CDR3 loop spans 12 amino acids. Trimming cost V 3 bases and J 8 bases, with 10 bases left between them. Germline values: CDR1 SGHTA, CDR2 FQGNSA. The CDR3 region is CASSFGGSGYTF. The CDR3 nucleotides are TGTGCCAGCAGCTTTGGGGGCAGCGGCTACACCTTC. The entire variable domain, with the rest obtained from reference TRBV7-2 and TRBJ1-2, is as follows: GAGVSQSPSNKVTEKGKDVELRCDPISGHTALYWYRQSLGQGLEFLIYFQGNSAPDKSGLPSDRFSAERTGGSVSTLTIQRTQQEDSAVYLCASSFGGSGYTFGSGTRLTVV.

This chain uses TRBV13 with TRBJ1-2, with 7 bases matching TRBD1. Germline lookup yields CDR1 PRHDT and CDR2 FYEKMQ (reference sequence). The CDR3 loop spans 14 amino acids. With 6 bases clipped from V and 5 bases from J, the junction kept 9 bases outside the gene matches. The CDR3 here is CASSAGTAVYGYTF. CDR3 bases: TGTGCCAGCAGTGCGGGGACAGCAGTTTATGGCTACACCTTC.

V usage is TRBV7-2 and J usage is TRBJ2-1; D not resolved. This CDR3 has 17 amino acids. The germline CDR1 and CDR2 sequences are SGHTA and FQGNSA. Trimming stripped 5 bases from V and 6 bases from J, with 23 bases between. CDR3 coding DNA: TGTGCCAGCAGCGTAGGGCCGGGTGGCTCCACGGGCAATGAGCAGTTCTTC. This sequence encodes CASSVGPGGSTGNEQFF.